The sequence of this T cell receptor (beta chain) was determined in a study of control samples from healthy donors and cancer patients (dated by TCRdb to about 2020). About this clone itself: What antigen it recognizes has not been identified. No much larger clone is present one base from it, and per-base qualities are unavailable.

The library came from the immunoSEQ multiplex PCR assay. This is the immuneACCESS table as TCRdb keeps it, with only in-frame sequences that have V and J called. A part of the clones is gone; compared with another copy, unresolved V genes explain less than half, and the rest is unexplained. The sample table records 150,000 to 200,000 clones; 96% of these occur just once. The ten biggest clones cover over 0.9% of the sample. Source material: blood. This clonotype was sampled from a woman aged 25 to 39 in good health.

The DNA sequence reads TGTGCCAGCTCACCACCCAGGGACAGATCTAACTATGGCTACACCTTC. Its translation reads: CASSPPRDRSNYGYTF. The chain was built from TRBV18 and TRBJ1-2; TRBD1 lines up with 7 middle nucleotides. V is cut back by 0 bases and J by 0 bases, with 4 bases in the junction unmatched. For CDR1 and CDR2, the germline V gene lists KGHSH and LQKENI. The CDR3 numbers 16 residues from cysteine through phenylalanine. Kept here is only the CDR3 DNA, which spans 48 bases and is read in frame from base 1.